This TCR beta chain was recovered during a study of blood T cell repertoires in COVID-19. Study at large: Both acute and convalescent COVID-19 samples were obtained from the United States, Italy and Spain. Sources were T cells, B-cell-depleted T cells, or PBMCs; the material itself was cDNA or gDNA.

The V segment lost 1 base and the J segment 5 bases; nucleotides outside the gene matches: 7. The CDR3 is made up of 16 amino acids. Germline V gene lookup returns CDR1 SGHTS and CDR2 YDEGEE. In the original analysis: By means of reference gene primer amplification, nucleated cell counts were estimated. Here immunoSEQ multiplex PCR was the method, and the copy in TCRdb shows in-frame clones only, minus some. That table furnishes V, J and clone size, whereas the DNA furnished D and trimming. Counted here are around 170,000 clones, about 80% occurring once; the ten biggest clones make up 14%. The clonotype comes from a man aged 25 to 40 with active or convalescent COVID-19. Source material: peripheral blood. The rearrangement uses TRBV5-8 and TRBJ2-1; the match to TRBD1 covers 9 bases. In DNA form, the CDR3 reads TGTGCCAGCAGCTTGAGAGGGACAGGGAGCCACAATGAGCAGTTCTTC. The encoded protein is CASSLRGTGSHNEQFF.